Listed below are T cell receptor beta chains from one sample, sequenced in a study of shared clonotypes between healthy human individuals. The method was immunoSEQ multiplex PCR; TCRdb's version includes in-frame clones alone and lacks a portion of them. The repertoire includes 1.5 million to 2.5 million clones, over 85% of them detected once, and 1.2% sits in the top ten. Source material: naive CD8+ T cells sorted from blood. The source of these receptors is a young man in good health. Both conserved end residues are part of each CDR3. A D gene is named only where the DNA matches it firmly. Size tells how often a clone was seen (once, few, many) or the class of an expanded clone, and some rows leave it out.

CDR3nt	CDR3aa	v_gene	len	j_gene	d_gene	abundance
TGTGCCAGCAGCGGCGGGCTAGCGGGGGATGAGCAGTTCTTC	CASSGGLAGDEQFF	TRBV9	14	TRBJ2-1	TRBD2	NA
TGTGCCAGCAGTTTATCCTTTGCAGGTGTTAATGAAGCTTTCTTT	CASSLSFAGVNEAFF	TRBV28	15	TRBJ1-1	NA	NA
TGTGCCAGCAGCTTAGAGCAGAATGGGCAGTACTTC	CASSLEQNGQYF	TRBV7-9	12	TRBJ2-7	NA	NA
TGCGCCAGCAGCGGCAGGGATGGGTCTAACTATGGCTACACCTTC	CASSGRDGSNYGYTF	TRBV5-1	15	TRBJ1-2	NA	NA
TGTGCCAGCAGTTTAGTCCTTCTGACAGGGCCCTATGGCTACACCTTC	CASSLVLLTGPYGYTF	TRBV28	16	TRBJ1-2	TRBD1	NA
TGTGCCAGCAGTGCTACGGGGAAAGAGACCCAGTACTTC	CASSATGKETQYF	TRBV6-6	13	TRBJ2-5	NA	NA
TGTGCCAGCAGCGAGGGGACTAGCGGGACCTACGAGCAGTACTTC	CASSEGTSGTYEQYF	TRBV7-9	15	TRBJ2-7	TRBD2	NA
TGTGCCAGCAGCGTAGATTCAGGGAATGGGGAGACCCAGTACTTC	CASSVDSGNGETQYF	TRBV9	15	TRBJ2-5	NA	NA
TGTGCCAGCGTAGAGGGGGGAAGCAATTCACCCCTCCACTTT	CASVEGGSNSPLHF	TRBV28	14	TRBJ1-6	NA	few
TGTGCCTGGAGTGTACTGTCTGATGAAGCTTTCTTT	CAWSVLSDEAFF	TRBV30	12	TRBJ1-1	NA	NA
TGTGCCAGCAAGGTAGGGGCAAAGGACTACGAGCAGTACTTC	CASKVGAKDYEQYF	TRBV27	14	TRBJ2-7	NA	NA
TGTGCCAGCAGTGAAGCGCTTCAGTGGGACTATGGCTACACCTTC	CASSEALQWDYGYTF	TRBV2	15	TRBJ1-2	NA	NA
TGTGCCAGCAGGAGGGTCGAAAAACTGTTTTTT	CASRRVEKLFF	TRBV28	11	TRBJ1-4	NA	NA
TGCGCCAGCAGCCCAACGGGAGGGAACAATGAGCAGTTCTTC	CASSPTGGNNEQFF	TRBV5-1	14	TRBJ2-1	TRBD2	NA
TGCGCCAGCAGCCGTGTAAGGGGGAATTCACCCCTCCACTTT	CASSRVRGNSPLHF	TRBV4-1	14	TRBJ1-6	NA	NA
TGTGCCAGCAGCGTAGGGGGCCCGTGGGAGCTGTTTTTT	CASSVGGPWELFF	TRBV9	13	TRBJ2-2	NA	NA
TGTGCCAGCAGCCCGGACAGGGCATACGAGCAGTACTTC	CASSPDRAYEQYF	TRBV7-6	13	TRBJ2-7	TRBD1	NA
TGTGCCAGCAGCTTTGGGGACAGCGGGAGTGAAGGTGACTACGAGCAGTACTTC	CASSFGDSGSEGDYEQYF	TRBV7-2	18	TRBJ2-7	NA	NA
TGTGCCAGCAGCGTAGAACCCGGAGACACCGGGGAGCTGTTTTTT	CASSVEPGDTGELFF	TRBV9	15	TRBJ2-2	NA	NA
TGTGCCAGCAGCGTAACGGATGCTACTGAAGCTTTCTTT	CASSVTDATEAFF	TRBV9	13	TRBJ1-1	NA	once
TGTGCCAGCAGACCACAGGACCCCTATCAGCCCCAGCATTTT	CASRPQDPYQPQHF	TRBV28	14	TRBJ1-5	NA	NA
TGTGCCAGCAGCTCCAATGGCGGGACAGTCTCCTACGAGCAGTACTTC	CASSSNGGTVSYEQYF	TRBV7-9	16	TRBJ2-7	NA	NA
TGTGCCAGCAGCAGGGACGGTTCCTACGAGCAGTACTTC	CASSRDGSYEQYF	TRBV9	13	TRBJ2-7	NA	NA
TGTGCCAGCAGCCCGGGACAGGGCTTGTACGAGCAGTACTTC	CASSPGQGLYEQYF	TRBV5-6	14	TRBJ2-7	TRBD1	NA
TGTGCCAGCTCACCCGCCGCGGGACAGTGGGAGCAGCCCCAGCATTTT	CASSPAAGQWEQPQHF	TRBV18	16	TRBJ1-5	TRBD1	NA
TGTGCCAGCAGTTTCCACCGAGCGGTGTACGAGCAGTACTTC	CASSFHRAVYEQYF	TRBV28	14	TRBJ2-7	NA	NA
TGTGCCAGCAGCGCAAATCAAGAGACCCAGTACTTC	CASSANQETQYF	TRBV9	12	TRBJ2-5	NA	NA
TGTGCCAGCAGCCGCCTCGGGGGCTTTTTGGGAGTGAACACTGAAGCTTTCTTT	CASSRLGGFLGVNTEAFF	TRBV5-6	18	TRBJ1-1	NA	NA
TGTGCCAGCAGTGTGACAGGTTACTATGGCTACACCTTC	CASSVTGYYGYTF	TRBV6-1	13	TRBJ1-2	NA	NA
TGTGCCAGCGACAGGGGATCTTACTATGGCTACACCTTC	CASDRGSYYGYTF	TRBV6-1	13	TRBJ1-2	TRBD1	once
TGTGCCAGCAGTGACCGCACAAACTATGGCTACACCTTC	CASSDRTNYGYTF	TRBV25-1	13	TRBJ1-2	NA	NA
TGTGCCAGCAGCCCTAAGGGGCACAATGAGCAGTTCTTC	CASSPKGHNEQFF	TRBV27	13	TRBJ2-1	NA	NA
TGTGCCAGCAGCTCCTCTCCGGGACGGACGCAAGAGACCCAGTACTTC	CASSSSPGRTQETQYF	TRBV7-9	16	TRBJ2-5	NA	NA
TGTGCCAGCAGCCAGGGGATGACAGGCGCCACCGGGGAGCTGTTTTTT	CASSQGMTGATGELFF	TRBV7-9	16	TRBJ2-2	NA	NA
TGTGCCAGCACCCAAGGGGGACTAGCAACAGATACGCAGTATTTT	CASTQGGLATDTQYF	TRBV19	15	TRBJ2-3	TRBD2	NA
TGTGCCAGCAGCCTATGGCCACCGAACACCGGGGAGCTGTTTTTT	CASSLWPPNTGELFF	TRBV7-9	15	TRBJ2-2	NA	NA
TGTGCCAGCAGTTACTCAGGGACTAGGGACGAGCAGTACTTC	CASSYSGTRDEQYF	TRBV6-6	14	TRBJ2-7	TRBD2	NA
TGCAGCGTTGAACAGAACACTGAAGCTTTCTTT	CSVEQNTEAFF	TRBV29-1	11	TRBJ1-1	NA	few
TGTGCCAGCAGCTTTGACCCGGGTGACAGCTCCTACGAGCAGTACTTC	CASSFDPGDSSYEQYF	TRBV5-5	16	TRBJ2-7	NA	NA
TGTGCCAGCAGCTTGTTGGAGGAGGGACTACATACAGATACGCAGTATTTT	CASSLLEEGLHTDTQYF	TRBV5-6	17	TRBJ2-3	TRBD2	NA
TGTGCCAGCAGCCCCAGGACTAGCGGGATCTACAATGAGCAGTTCTTC	CASSPRTSGIYNEQFF	TRBV7-9	16	TRBJ2-1	TRBD2	NA
TGTGCCAGCAGCCCAAGGACTAGCGGGTTCTACGAGCAGTACTTC	CASSPRTSGFYEQYF	TRBV7-2	15	TRBJ2-7	TRBD2	NA
TGTGCCAGCAGCTTAGTCAGCACAGATACGCAGTATTTT	CASSLVSTDTQYF	TRBV7-2	13	TRBJ2-3	NA	NA
TGTGCCAGCAGCCTTGGCCCACAGGAAAGTAATGAAAAACTGTTTTTT	CASSLGPQESNEKLFF	TRBV5-4	16	TRBJ1-4	NA	NA
TGTGCCAGCAGTGAGACAGGGCACCAAGAGACCCAGTACTTC	CASSETGHQETQYF	TRBV25-1	14	TRBJ2-5	TRBD1	once
TGCGCCAGCAGCCAAGTCGCTGGAGAGCAGTTCTTC	CASSQVAGEQFF	TRBV4-3	12	TRBJ2-1	NA	once
TGCAGCGTTGTTTGGCCTAGCGGGGGTTACGAGCAGTACTTC	CSVVWPSGGYEQYF	TRBV29-1	14	TRBJ2-7	TRBD2	NA
TGTGCCAGCAGTCCAGAGGTCATGAACACTGAAGCTTTCTTT	CASSPEVMNTEAFF	TRBV6-5	14	TRBJ1-1	NA	NA
TGTGCCAGCAGTGCCAACAGGGTTGGAGACACCATATATTTT	CASSANRVGDTIYF	TRBV6-6	14	TRBJ1-3	NA	NA
TGTGCCAGCAGCTTAAGTCCGGGCCCCTATGGCTACACCTTC	CASSLSPGPYGYTF	TRBV7-3	14	TRBJ1-2	NA	once
TGTGCCAGCAGGCTAGCGGGAGGCACAGATACGCAGTATTTT	CASRLAGGTDTQYF	TRBV27	14	TRBJ2-3	TRBD2	NA
TGTGCCAGCTCACAGGCGGCGATGGGGGATACGCAGTATTTT	CASSQAAMGDTQYF	TRBV18	14	TRBJ2-3	NA	NA
TGTGCCAGCAGCTTGGCTGCGGGAGGGCCAGGAGATACGCAGTATTTT	CASSLAAGGPGDTQYF	TRBV5-4	16	TRBJ2-3	TRBD2	NA
TGTGCCAGCAGTTATGCCGGGCAGCTCTACGAGCAGTACTTC	CASSYAGQLYEQYF	TRBV6-5	14	TRBJ2-7	NA	NA
TGTGCCAGCAGGACCGTTCCGGGACAGGAGATCACAGATACGCAGTATTTT	CASRTVPGQEITDTQYF	TRBV2	17	TRBJ2-3	TRBD1	NA